These T cell receptor beta chains were read from a single sample in a study of shared clonotypes between healthy human individuals. Clones were read by immunoSEQ multiplex PCR, and TCRdb kept only the in-frame ones, dropping some. The sample has roughly 1.4 million clones; approximately 98.5% are singletons. The specimen sequenced was naive CD4+ T cells sorted from blood. The receptor source for this set is a young man in good health. CDR3s include the opening cysteine and the closing phenylalanine or tryptophan. Clone size, where shown, is once, few, many, or a class for clones that have expanded.

J gene: NA
V gene: TRBV9
clone size: NA
CDR3 protein: CASSAAEYYEQYF

J gene: TRBJ2-1
V gene: TRBV25-1
clone size: NA
CDR3 protein: CASSPQRLPSYNEQFF

J gene: TRBJ2-7
V gene: TRBV27
clone size: once
CDR3 protein: CASRGGAYEQYF

J gene: TRBJ2-7
V gene: TRBV5-4
clone size: NA
CDR3 protein: CASSLIGEHTYEQYF

J gene: TRBJ2-7
V gene: TRBV7-9
clone size: NA
CDR3 protein: CASSLSRSYEQYF

J gene: TRBJ1-1
V gene: TRBV19
clone size: NA
CDR3 protein: CASSHPRRGNTEAFF

J gene: TRBJ2-7
V gene: TRBV2
clone size: NA
CDR3 protein: CASRLWGSYEQYF

J gene: TRBJ2-7
V gene: TRBV28
clone size: NA
CDR3 protein: CASRFRRTVSRMGYEQYF

J gene: TRBJ2-3
V gene: TRBV9
clone size: NA
CDR3 protein: CASSVNDRDTQYF

J gene: TRBJ2-1
V gene: TRBV15
clone size: NA
CDR3 protein: CATRMAGLAVHNEQFF

J gene: TRBJ2-1
V gene: TRBV2
clone size: NA
CDR3 protein: CASRRDDNEQFF

J gene: TRBJ2-1
V gene: TRBV29-1
clone size: NA
CDR3 protein: CSTSALGLYNEQFF

J gene: TRBJ2-1
V gene: TRBV7-9
clone size: NA
CDR3 protein: CASSLLAGGSYNEQFF

J gene: TRBJ2-4
V gene: TRBV19
clone size: NA
CDR3 protein: CASSISSRTSTKNIQYF

J gene: TRBJ2-1
V gene: TRBV14
clone size: NA
CDR3 protein: CASSQDSGAVYNEQFF

J gene: TRBJ2-2
V gene: TRBV2
clone size: NA
CDR3 protein: CASSVGVTGELFF

J gene: TRBJ2-7
V gene: TRBV15
clone size: NA
CDR3 protein: CATSGVTSGNSYEQYF

J gene: TRBJ2-1
V gene: TRBV28
clone size: NA
CDR3 protein: CASNSHNEQFF

J gene: TRBJ1-4
V gene: TRBV6-5
clone size: NA
CDR3 protein: CATSNVGSNEKLFF